The 17 T cell receptor beta chains listed next were all sequenced from one sample in a study of T-cell memory formation after mild COVID-19 listed by TCRdb under 2021. Library preparation used 5' RACE. Sequenced using an Illumina NovaSeq 6000. The public reads were reanalyzed by TCRdb: fastp trimming at Q25, MiXCR alignment, in-frame beta chains only. Merged by CDR3 protein, the rows form single entries marked with the most common genes and DNA. Recorded for this sample are hundreds of thousands of distinct CDR3 sequences; around 15% of them occurred a single time. The ten biggest clones cover approximately 22% of the sample. The sequenced material came from PBMCs or a T cell subset sorted from them (not recorded which). The receptors were gathered from a man aged 18 to 29 who had mild COVID-19 (a few samples of this study predate the infection). The sample titles of this study are shuffled in the database, so cell type and time point are left out; the donor was told from shared clones.

This clonotype was recorded a few times. The CDR3 coding sequence is TGTGCCAGCAGCTTCTCAGGCAGCAATATGGGGCCTAGCACAGATACGCAGTATTTT. Protein: CASSFSGSNMGPSTDTQYF. This sequence joins TRBV7-3 and TRBJ2-3, with D perhaps TRBD1 (5 bases). The V end lost 3 bases, the J end lost 0 bases, and 22 bases lay between the germline ends. The CDR3 sequence is 19 residues long. CDR1 SGHTA and CDR2 FQGTGA come from the germline V gene.

This clonotype has just a few counts. This rearrangement joins TRBV12-5 to TRBJ1-5; no definite D call. V lost 5 bases and J 3 bases, leaving 14 bases between the germline ends. The germline V gene encodes CDR1 LGHNT and CDR2 FRNRAP. The CDR3 spans 15 residues. The CDR3 coding sequence is TGTGCTAGTGGTATCTCCCCGGTCCCCAATCAGCCCCAGCATTTT. Its translation is CASGISPVPNQPQHF. The complete variable domain, with remaining parts taken from reference TRBV12-5 and TRBJ1-5, reads DARVTQTPRHKVTEMGQEVTMRCQPILGHNTVFWYRQTMMQGLELLAYFRNRAPLDDSGMPKDRFSAEMPDATLATLKIQPSEPRDSAVYFCASGISPVPNQPQHFGDGTRLSIL.

There are a few counts of this clonotype. V is TRBV27 and J is TRBJ2-7, with 8 bases matching TRBD1. The CDR3 is made up of 14 amino acids. The germline gives CDR1 MNHEY, CDR2 SMNVEV (reference sequence). V gave up 10 bases and J gave up 5 bases; unmatched junction bases: 13. CDR3 in DNA: TGTGCCACCCGTGAATGGGGACAGGAGCACGAGCAGTACTTC. Protein: CATREWGQEHEQYF.

The gene calls are TRBV6-2 or TRBV6-3 and TRBJ2-7, with D unclear. The CDR3 runs 14 residues. The germline V and J ends were trimmed by 8 bases and 2 bases, with 16 bases remaining between them. Germline V gene lookup returns CDR1 MNHEY and CDR2 SVGEGT. CDR3 loop: CASRGPEPTYEQYF. The CDR3 bases are TGTGCCAGCCGAGGACCTGAGCCAACCTACGAGCAGTACTTC.

This clonotype was seen a handful of times. The genes are TRBV4-1 and TRBJ1-3; TRBD1 is a possible D gene (6 bases). The CDR3 runs to 15 residues. Germline CDR1 is MGHRA and CDR2 is YSYEKL. The germline V and J ends were trimmed by 6 bases and 4 bases, with 16 bases remaining between them. In DNA form, the CDR3 reads TGCGCCAGCAGAAAAGACAGGTCAGGAGGAAACACCATATATTTT. Its translation: CASRKDRSGGNTIYF.

This clonotype was counted many times. V and J are TRBV5-1 and TRBJ1-2, with D perhaps TRBD1 (5 bases). The germline V gene encodes CDR1 SGHRS and CDR2 YFSETQ. The CDR3 consists of 14 residues. Between the trimmed V and J ends, which lost 0 bases and 7 bases, there was a span of 13 bases. CDR3 loop: CASSLEGTTTGYTF. As DNA, the CDR3 is TGCGCCAGCAGCTTGGAGGGGACCACAACTGGCTACACCTTC.

This clonotype was observed a few times. The V call is TRBV9, the J call TRBJ2-5; 9 bases are a match to TRBD2. Germline V gives CDR1 SGDLS, CDR2 YYNGEE. Germline trimming cut 3 bases from V and 1 base from J; bases unmatched to any gene: 4. This CDR3 is built from 15 residues. CDR3 region: CASSAGTSTQETQYF. The CDR3 DNA reads as TGTGCCAGCAGCGCAGGGACTAGCACCCAAGAGACCCAGTACTTC.

The table lists this clonotype with a few counts. The chain combines TRBV20-1 with TRBJ2-5; no reliable D call. V was clipped by 4 bases and J by 1 base, with 10 bases between them. The CDR3 spans 13 residues. CDR1 DFQATT and CDR2 SNEGSKA come from the germline V gene (reference sequence). As DNA, the CDR3 is TGCAGTGCTACCAATCCTAGCCAAGAGACCCAGTACTTC. The encoded protein is CSATNPSQETQYF.

This clonotype has ten or more counts. The junction departs from the called germline gene at one end, perhaps through a read error. The chain carries TRBV12-5 and TRBJ2-3; D tentatively reads TRBD1 or TRBD2 (6 bases each). This CDR3 spans 12 amino acids. The germline V gene has CDR1 LGHNT and CDR2 FRNRAP. As DNA, the CDR3 is TGTGCTAGTGGTTTGGGGAGGGGGGACCCTCAATTT. Translation gives CASGLGRGDPQF. The full variable domain, rest sourced from reference TRBV12-5 and TRBJ2-3, is DARVTQTPRHKVTEMGQEVTMRCQPILGHNTVFWYRQTMMQGLELLAYFRNRAPLDDSGMPKDRFSAEMPDATLATLKIQPSEPRDSAVYFCASGLGRGDPQFGPGTRLTVL.

This clonotype was recorded many times. J is TRBJ2-7 and V is TRBV7-3; TRBD2 matches at 10 bases. Germline CDR1 reads SGHTA; CDR2 reads FQGTGA. Germline trimming cut 5 bases from V and 2 bases from J; bases unmatched to any gene: 9. The CDR3 has 16 amino acids. In nucleotides, the CDR3 is TGTGCCAGCAGCACGAAACTAGCGGGGCGAGCCTACGAGCAGTACGTC. Its translation: CASSTKLAGRAYEQYV.

This clonotype was detected ten times or more. V gene TRBV7-2 combines with J gene TRBJ2-3, with 8 bases lining up with TRBD2. The CDR3 loop spans 14 amino acids. In germline, CDR1 is SGHTA, CDR2 FQGNSA. With V trimmed by 10 bases and J by 2 bases, 8 bases remained unmatched. The CDR3 loop reads CATGLGWNTDTQYF. DNA of the CDR3: TGTGCCACGGGACTAGGGTGGAACACAGATACGCAGTATTTT. Using reference TRBV7-2 and TRBJ2-3 for the parts outside the CDR3, the full variable domain is GAGVSQSPSNKVTEKGKDVELRCDPISGHTALYWYRQSLGQGLEFLIYFQGNSAPDKSGLPSDRFSAERTGGSVSTLTIQRTQQEDSAVYLCATGLGWNTDTQYFGPGTRLTVL.

The table lists this clonotype with many counts. This sequence joins TRBV7-2 and TRBJ2-3; D possibly corresponds to TRBD2 (6 bases). The CDR3 totals 17 residues. V dropped 2 bases and J dropped 2 bases, with 17 bases sitting between them. Germline V gene lookup returns CDR1 SGHTA and CDR2 FQGNSA. CDR3 sequence: CASSLRSGRGYTDTQYF. CDR3 DNA: TGTGCCAGCAGCTTACGATCAGGACGGGGGTACACAGATACGCAGTATTTT.

The V call is TRBV24-1, the J call TRBJ1-2; unclear D gene. Looked up from germline, CDR1 is KGHDR and CDR2 is SFDVKD. Trimming removed 6 bases from V and 8 bases from J, with 18 bases in between. This CDR3 has 14 residues. DNA for the CDR3: TGTGCCACCAGTCCCCCAATTCATCTGAGAGGCTACACCTTC. This sequence encodes CATSPPIHLRGYTF.

This clonotype was counted only a few times. The V call is TRBV7-8, the J call TRBJ2-1; TRBD2 matches at 7 bases. Germline V gives CDR1 SGHVS, CDR2 FQNEAQ. J was trimmed by 3 bases and V by 5 bases; bases with no gene match: 7. The CDR3 has 15 residues. CDR3: CASSPGGTYYNEQFF. The DNA of the CDR3 is TGTGCCAGCAGCCCGGGGGGAACCTACTACAATGAGCAGTTCTTC.

In its sample, this clonotype was seen many times. V and J are TRBV5-1 and TRBJ2-1; 10 nucleotides agree with TRBD2. Germline V lookup: CDR1 SGHRS, CDR2 YFSETQ. The length of the CDR3 is 15 residues. With V trimmed by 0 bases and J by 8 bases, 5 bases remained unmatched. DNA for the CDR3: TGCGCCAGCAGCTTGGCAGCGGGGGGGCCGGATGAGCAGTTCTTC. This gives the protein CASSLAAGGPDEQFF.

This clonotype has ten or more counts. J is TRBJ1-4 and V is TRBV20-1, with D hard to call. Trimming took 6 bases from V and 10 from J, leaving 21 bases between them. The CDR3 consists of 14 residues. The V gene's germline CDR1 is DFQATT and CDR2 SNEGSKA (reference sequence). DNA of the CDR3: TGCAGTGCACCCTCCCCGTCTCCGAGTGGAAAACTGTTTTTT. It translates to CSAPSPSPSGKLFF.

The V and J genes are TRBV29-1 and TRBJ1-1; D gene ambiguous. Deletions cut 4 bases from V and 1 base from J, with 13 bases between. The germline V gene has CDR1 SQVTM and CDR2 ANQGSEA. The CDR3 is 14 amino acids. The CDR3 here is CSVGGSWTNTEAFF. The CDR3 DNA follows: TGCAGCGTTGGGGGATCGTGGACGAACACTGAAGCTTTCTTT.